This passage covers 32 T cell receptor beta chains from one sample sequenced in a study of T-cell memory formation after mild COVID-19. In TCRdb, the 5' RACE reads were re-called with MiXCR into one record per CDR3 protein. The sample lists roughly 400,000 distinct CDR3 sequences, about a sixth occurring once. Sample: PBMCs or a T cell subset sorted from them (not recorded which). The receptors derive from a man between 18 and 29 years old who had mild COVID-19 (a few samples of this study predate the infection). Cell type and time point are not known.

The chain uses TRBV29-1 and TRBJ2-4; no clear D. The germline V and J ends were trimmed by 4 bases and 6 bases, with 16 bases remaining between them. This CDR3 spans 14 amino acids. CDR1 and CDR2 from the germline V gene are SQVTM and ANQGSEA. CDR3 amino acids: CSVAHSPSPNIQYF. The CDR3 nucleotides are TGCAGCGTTGCCCATTCGCCGTCCCCAAACATTCAGTACTTC.

The chain couples TRBV4-2 to TRBJ1-6; D is uncertain. The V gene's germline CDR1 is LGHNA and CDR2 YNFKEQ. The CDR3 is made up of 17 amino acids. V shed 0 bases and J shed 3 bases, with 12 bases lying between them. Written as DNA, the CDR3 is TGTGCCAGCAGCCAAGAAGAAGGGATGAGCTATAATTCACCCCTCCACTTT. Translation: CASSQEEGMSYNSPLHF.

This clonotype has more than one count but fewer than ten. The chain is built from TRBV3-2 and TRBJ2-7. TRBV3-2 is an annotated pseudogene. The CDR3 runs to 10 residues. CDR3 sequence reads: CASNGYEQYV. CDR3 bases: TGTGCCAGCAATGGTTACGAGCAGTACGTC.

This clonotype was seen more than once but under ten times. The chain is built from TRBV20-1 and TRBJ1-1; D unresolved. CDR1 and CDR2 (germline): DFQATT, SNEGSKA (reference sequence). There are 14 residues in the CDR3. CDR3 loop: CRQVRAERNTEAFF. The CDR3 DNA is TGCAGGCAAGTCCGGGCGGAGAGAAACACTGAAGCTTTCTTT.

This chain connects TRBV12-3 or TRBV12-4 to TRBJ1-1; the D gene is possibly TRBD1 (6 bases). The CDR3 is 12 amino acids. V was shortened by 4 bases and J by 6 bases, with 9 bases between the two germline ends. As DNA, the CDR3 is TGTGCCAGCAGTTGGGGGCGTTCTGAAGCTTTCTTT. This codes for CASSWGRSEAFF.

The genes are TRBV5-5 and TRBJ2-7; D gene ambiguous. Germline values: CDR1 SGHKS, CDR2 YYEKEE (reference sequence). Trimming left V 0 bases short and J 4 bases short, with 8 bases between. The CDR3 is 13 amino acids. CDR3 nucleotides: TGTGCCAGCAGCTTGGGGCGGTTGTACGAGCAGTACTTC. This translates into CASSLGRLYEQYF.

The V gene is TRBV6-5, the J gene TRBJ2-6, with D unresolved. CDR3 length: 16 amino acids. The germline gives CDR1 MNHEY, CDR2 SVGAGI. V dropped 2 bases and J dropped 2 bases, with 10 bases sitting between them. The CDR3, as DNA: TGTGCCAGCAGTTACGGTTGGGGTACTGGGGCCAACGTCCTGACTTTC. This translates into CASSYGWGTGANVLTF.

Only a few counts were recorded for this clonotype. This sequence joins TRBV7-9 and TRBJ2-1; the D gene is possibly TRBD2 (7 bases). Trimming took 5 bases from V and 10 from J, leaving 21 bases between them. Germline V CDR1 and CDR2: SEHNR, FQNEAQ (reference sequence). The CDR3 spans 15 residues. The CDR3 DNA follows: TGTGCCAGCAGCCTCCCCCTAGGGGGGGCCGGGGAGCAGTTCTTC. Its protein product is CASSLPLGGAGEQFF. Using reference TRBV7-9 and TRBJ2-1 for the parts outside the CDR3, the full variable domain is DTGVSQNPRHKITKRGQNVTFRCDPISEHNRLYWYRQTLGQGPEFLTYFQNEAQLEKSRLLSDRFSAERPKGSFSTLEIQRTEQGDSAMYLCASSLPLGGAGEQFFGPGTRLTVL.

This clonotype was seen only a few times. The chain is built from TRBV28 and TRBJ2-7, with 9 positions matching TRBD1. CDR1 and CDR2 from the germline V gene are MDHEN and SYDVKM. The ends lost 6 bases at V and 3 bases at J; junction bases unmatched: 15. The CDR3 is 17 residues long. CDR3 DNA: TGTGCCAGCAGCCACCGAGTGGACAGGGGAAGCATCTACGAGCAGTACGTC. Protein sequence: CASSHRVDRGSIYEQYV.

A few counts support this clonotype. The chain links TRBV24-1 to TRBJ1-2; no reliable D call. Germline V gene lookup returns CDR1 KGHDR and CDR2 SFDVKD. This CDR3 has 15 residues. With 7 bases removed from V and 4 bases from J, the gap between germline ends came to 18 bases. This chain's CDR3 is CATRDDTSKGYGYTF. The DNA for the CDR3 is TGTGCCACCAGGGACGACACATCTAAGGGCTATGGCTACACCTTC.

This clonotype was observed a few times. V usage is TRBV2 and J usage is TRBJ1-5, with D perhaps matching TRBD1 (6 bases). The CDR3 covers 13 residues. Trimming stripped 2 bases from V and 7 bases from J, with 9 bases between. CDR1 is SNHLY, CDR2 FYNNEI, per germline. The CDR3 DNA is TGTGCCAGCAGTGAATCAGGGGTACAGCCCCAGCATTTT. Protein product: CASSESGVQPQHF.

This clonotype has only a few counts. V is TRBV6-5 and J is TRBJ1-6; possible D gene TRBD1, 6 bases. The CDR3 contains 14 residues. Trimming removed 5 bases at V and 8 bases at J, with 13 bases between. Germline CDR1 MNHEY, CDR2 SVGAGI. CDR3 sequence: CASSPGGTDSPLHF. The CDR3, as DNA: TGTGCCAGCAGTCCCGGGGGCACGGATTCACCCCTCCACTTT.

This clonotype has just a few counts. The chain joins TRBV7-8 to TRBJ2-2; 11 positions agree with TRBD1. Germline trimming cut 5 bases from V and 3 bases from J; bases unmatched to any gene: 8. In germline, CDR1 is SGHVS, CDR2 FQNEAQ. This CDR3 is 17 amino acids long. This CDR3 is CASSRHRTGGDTGELFF. Written as DNA, the CDR3 is TGTGCCAGCAGCCGCCACAGGACAGGGGGCGACACCGGGGAGCTGTTTTTT.

In the case of this clonotype: At one end, the junction sequence differs from germline, possibly due to a read error. The rearrangement joins TRBV7-2 to TRBJ1-1, with D uncertain. This CDR3 has 13 residues. CDR1 is SGHTA, CDR2 FQGNSA, per germline. CDR3 DNA: TGTGCCAGCAGTTTAGGTACGGCCACTGAAGCTTTCTTT. It encodes CASSLGTATEAFF.

CDR3 nucleotides: TGCGCCAGCAGCACGGACGGGAGCACAGATACGCAGTATTTT. Residues: CASSTDGSTDTQYF. The J gene is TRBJ2-3, the V gene TRBV5-1; no clear D. The CDR3 is 14 amino acids. Looked up from germline, CDR1 is SGHRS and CDR2 is YFSETQ. The V gene lost 4 bases and the J gene lost 0 bases, with 9 bases spanning the gap.

The rearrangement links TRBV7-9 to TRBJ2-4, with TRBD1 matching over 7 bases. Unmatched junction bases numbered 11, after V lost 7 bases and J lost 8 bases. Germline lookup yields CDR1 SEHNR and CDR2 FQNEAQ (reference sequence). There are 14 residues in the CDR3. Here the CDR3 DNA reads TGTGCCAGCATCCCCTGGACAGGTTTCGACATTCAGTACTTC. It translates to CASIPWTGFDIQYF.

This chain links TRBV10-3 with TRBJ1-2; D might be TRBD1 (6 bases). Germline V gene sequence: CDR1 ENHRY, CDR2 SYGVKD. Between the trimmed V and J ends, which lost 0 bases and 8 bases, there was a span of 16 bases. CDR3 length equals 15 residues. This chain's CDR3 is CAISESGGRDQGYTF. CDR3 in DNA: TGTGCCATCAGTGAGTCTGGGGGCAGGGATCAAGGCTACACCTTC.

This chain uses TRBV12-3 or TRBV12-4 with TRBJ1-2; the D is unclear. The CDR3 runs 12 residues. Trimming cost V 5 bases and J 8 bases, with 12 bases left between them. CDR3: CASSPGIWGYTF. DNA for the CDR3: TGTGCCAGCAGTCCAGGAATCTGGGGCTACACCTTC.

This clonotype occurred a few times. This rearrangement joins TRBV6-2 or TRBV6-3 to TRBJ2-7; D is possibly TRBD1 (8 bases). CDR1 is MNHEY, CDR2 SVGEGT, per germline. CDR3 length: 16 residues. V was clipped by 2 bases and J by 4 bases, with 18 bases between them. CDR3: CASSYPPLQGGYEQYV. CDR3 coding DNA: TGTGCCAGCAGTTACCCCCCGCTACAGGGGGGGTACGAGCAGTACGTC.

J is TRBJ2-3 and V is TRBV29-1, with D possibly matching TRBD1 (7 bases). The V gene's germline CDR1 is SQVTM and CDR2 ANQGSEA. The V gene lost 7 bases and the J gene lost 3 bases, with 17 bases spanning the gap. The CDR3 covers 14 residues. The CDR3 here is CSAKGPGGTDTQYF. CDR3 nucleotide sequence: TGCAGCGCTAAGGGTCCAGGGGGGACAGATACGCAGTATTTT.

This clonotype was detected a few times. The chain has TRBV6-6 and TRBJ1-4, with 8 bases identical to TRBD1. Germline V gene lookup returns CDR1 MNHNY and CDR2 SVGAGI (reference sequence). This CDR3 has 17 amino acids. V was clipped by 0 bases and J by 4 bases; unmatched bases: 7. The CDR3 DNA follows: TGTGCCAGCAGTTACTCGAGTCAGGGGGCGGATAATGAAAAACTGTTTTTT. It translates to CASSYSSQGADNEKLFF.

A few counts support this clonotype. This rearrangement joins TRBV20-1 to TRBJ2-7, with D possibly being TRBD1 (5 bases). Germline CDR1 is DFQATT and CDR2 is SNEGSKA (reference sequence). The CDR3 is 13 residues long. V gave up 6 bases and J gave up 0 bases, with 12 bases separating them. The CDR3 here is CSAPGRASYEQYV. DNA for the CDR3: TGCAGTGCCCCCGGCAGGGCCTCCTACGAGCAGTACGTC.

This clonotype showed up just a few times. The chain couples TRBV7-9 to TRBJ2-2, with a tentative D call TRBD1 (6 bases). Germline CDR1 is SEHNR and CDR2 is FQNEAQ (reference sequence). This CDR3 region has 13 residues. Trimming shortened V by 6 bases and J by 7 bases, and 12 bases separated the two germline ends. The CDR3 protein is CASSSQGGGELFF. CDR3 coding DNA: TGTGCCAGCAGTTCACAGGGTGGCGGGGAGCTGTTTTTT.

The table lists this clonotype with a few counts. The gene calls are TRBV4-1 and TRBJ2-1, with TRBD1 as a possible D gene (5 bases). Germline CDR1 MGHRA, CDR2 YSYEKL. This CDR3 contains 13 residues. The ends were cut back, 1 base at V and 7 bases at J, with 8 bases in the middle. The CDR3 DNA reads TGCGCCAGCAGCCAAGTGGGGCCGAATGAGCAGTTCTTC. Translation: CASSQVGPNEQFF.

The V call is TRBV12-3 or TRBV12-4, the J call TRBJ1-1; TRBD1 aligns across 10 bases. The length of the CDR3 is 13 residues. V was pared by 7 bases and J by 4 bases, with 3 bases of the junction left unmatched. The CDR3 protein is CASTDRGTTEAFF. CDR3 in DNA: TGTGCCAGCACGGACAGGGGGACCACTGAAGCTTTCTTT.

The chain uses TRBV24-1 and TRBJ2-3; 9 nucleotides line up with TRBD2. V gave up 2 bases and J gave up 1 base; unmatched junction bases: 3. This CDR3 region has 16 residues. The germline gives CDR1 KGHDR, CDR2 SFDVKD. The CDR3 DNA reads as TGTGCCACCAGTGATTCTAGCGGGGTAGGCACAGATACGCAGTATTTT. Its translation is CATSDSSGVGTDTQYF.

The chain recombines TRBV7-2 with TRBJ2-3; 7 nucleotides line up with TRBD1. Germline CDR1 reads SGHTA; CDR2 reads FQGNSA. This CDR3 has 20 residues. After removal of 1 base from V and 2 bases from J, the junction contained 18 bases not matched to a gene. The CDR3 DNA reads as TGTGCCAGCAGCTTAGGACGCAAGGACAGGCCAGAAAGTAACACAGATACGCAGTATTTT. Encoded protein: CASSLGRKDRPESNTDTQYF.

CDR3 sequence (DNA): TGCAGTGCTTTACATGGGGGGGTCCCAGATACGCAGTATTTT. Amino acid sequence: CSALHGGVPDTQYF. This chain links TRBV20-1 with TRBJ2-3; the match to TRBD2 covers 7 bases. The CDR3 covers 14 residues. V shed 5 bases and J 4 bases; nucleotides not matched to a gene: 9. Germline V gene lookup returns CDR1 DFQATT and CDR2 SNEGSKA (reference sequence).

The gene calls are TRBV5-1 and TRBJ2-1, with no clear D. V gave up 3 bases and J gave up 5 bases, with 12 bases separating them. The germline CDR1 and CDR2 sequences are SGHRS and YFSETQ. This CDR3 comprises 14 residues. DNA of the CDR3: TGCGCCAGCAGCTGGACGTCGGACCACAATGAGCAGTTCTTC. It translates to CASSWTSDHNEQFF.

This clonotype was detected a few times. This sequence joins TRBV4-2 and TRBJ2-1; 7 bases map to TRBD2. This CDR3 region has 17 residues. The V gene end was trimmed by 0 bases and the J gene end by 4 bases; junction bases not matched to a gene: 9. Per the germline V gene, CDR1 is LGHNA and CDR2 is YNFKEQ. Here the CDR3 reads CASSQEKSGGPYNEQFF. As DNA, the CDR3 is TGTGCCAGCAGCCAAGAGAAGTCGGGGGGTCCGTACAATGAGCAGTTCTTC.

The V call is TRBV7-8, the J call TRBJ2-1, with no clear D. Trimming left V 5 bases short and J 8 bases short, with 16 bases between. Per germline, CDR1 SGHVS and CDR2 FQNEAQ. This CDR3 is 14 amino acids long. The chain's CDR3 is CASSPAAASHEQFF. The CDR3, as DNA: TGTGCCAGCAGCCCCGCGGCGGCCAGCCATGAGCAGTTCTTC.

This clonotype was recorded once. The chain combines TRBV5-5 with TRBJ2-7; TRBD2 agrees at 15 bases. The germline CDR1 and CDR2 sequences are SGHKS and YYEKEE (reference sequence). V shed 0 bases, J shed 7 bases, and the junction held 2 bases outside the gene matches. This CDR3 has 15 amino acids. CDR3 sequence (DNA): TGTGCCAGCAGCTTGGAGGGACTAGCGGGAGGAGAGCAGTACTTC. Its protein product is CASSLEGLAGGEQYF.